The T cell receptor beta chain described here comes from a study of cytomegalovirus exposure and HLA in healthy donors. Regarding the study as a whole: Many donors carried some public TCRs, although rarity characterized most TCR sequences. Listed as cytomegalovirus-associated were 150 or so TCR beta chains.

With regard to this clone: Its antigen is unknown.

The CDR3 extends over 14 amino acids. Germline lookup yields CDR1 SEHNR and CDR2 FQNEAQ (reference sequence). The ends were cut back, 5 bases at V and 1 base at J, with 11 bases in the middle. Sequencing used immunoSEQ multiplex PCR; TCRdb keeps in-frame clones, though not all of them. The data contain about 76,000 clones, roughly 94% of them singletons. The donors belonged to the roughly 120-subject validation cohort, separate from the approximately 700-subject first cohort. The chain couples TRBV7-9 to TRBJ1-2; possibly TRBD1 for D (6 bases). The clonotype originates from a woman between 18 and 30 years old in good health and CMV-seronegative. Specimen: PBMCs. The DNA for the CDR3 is TGTGCCAGCAGCCGGACAGAGTATAACTATGGCTACACCTTC. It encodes CASSRTEYNYGYTF.